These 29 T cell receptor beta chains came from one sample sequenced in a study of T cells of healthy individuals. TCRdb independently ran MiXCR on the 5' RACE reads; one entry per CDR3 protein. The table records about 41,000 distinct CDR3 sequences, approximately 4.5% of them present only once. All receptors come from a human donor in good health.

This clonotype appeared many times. CDR3 nucleotide sequence: TGTGCCAGCAGCTCGCTAGCGGGCCCTAATCCCAATGAGCAGTTCTTC. Protein product: CASSSLAGPNPNEQFF. The chain couples TRBV7-1 to TRBJ2-1; 8 bases align to TRBD2. TRBV7-1 is noted as an ORF with a role that remains uncertain. This CDR3 contains 16 residues. The V gene end was trimmed by 3 bases and the J gene end by 6 bases; junction bases not matched to a gene: 10.

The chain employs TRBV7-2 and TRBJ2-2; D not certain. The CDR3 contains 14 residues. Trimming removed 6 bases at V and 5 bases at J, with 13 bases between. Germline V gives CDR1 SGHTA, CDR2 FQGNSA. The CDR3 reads CASRRRTETGELFF. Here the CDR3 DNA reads TGTGCCAGCAGACGTCGGACCGAAACCGGGGAGCTGTTTTTT.

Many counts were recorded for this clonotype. The chain's CDR3 is CASSPGTSEAYEQYF. CDR3 bases: TGTGCCAGCAGTCCCGGGACTAGCGAAGCCTACGAGCAGTACTTC. The genes are TRBV12-3 or TRBV12-4 and TRBJ2-7; 10 nucleotides agree with TRBD2. V dropped 5 bases and J dropped 2; count of bases not matched to a gene: 6. The CDR3 extends over 15 amino acids.

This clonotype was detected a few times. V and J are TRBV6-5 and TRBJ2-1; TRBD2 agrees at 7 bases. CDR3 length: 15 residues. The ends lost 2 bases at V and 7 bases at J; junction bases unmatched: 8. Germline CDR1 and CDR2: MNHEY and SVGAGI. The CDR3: CASSYVGLDRNEQFF. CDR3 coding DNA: TGTGCCAGCAGTTACGTCGGACTAGATCGGAATGAGCAGTTCTTC.

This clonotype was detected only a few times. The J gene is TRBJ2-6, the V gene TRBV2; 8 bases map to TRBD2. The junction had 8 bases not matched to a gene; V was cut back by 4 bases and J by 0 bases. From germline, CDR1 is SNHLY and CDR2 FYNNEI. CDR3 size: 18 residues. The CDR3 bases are TGTGCCAGCAGTGGGGGTAGCGGGGCCCTCTCTGGGGCCAACGTCCTGACTTTC. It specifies CASSGGSGALSGANVLTF. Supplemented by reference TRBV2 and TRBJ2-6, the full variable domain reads EPEVTQTPSHQVTQMGQEVILRCVPISNHLYFYWYRQILGQKVEFLVSFYNNEISEKSEIFDDQFSVERPDGSNFTLKIRSTKLEDSAMYFCASSGGSGALSGANVLTFGAGSRLTVL.

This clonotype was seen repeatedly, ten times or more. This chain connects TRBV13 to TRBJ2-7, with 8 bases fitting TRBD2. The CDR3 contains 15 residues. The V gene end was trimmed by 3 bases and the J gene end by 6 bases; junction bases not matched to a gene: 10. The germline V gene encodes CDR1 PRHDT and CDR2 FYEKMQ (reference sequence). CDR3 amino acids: CASSFRGTSMSEQYF. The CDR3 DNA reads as TGTGCCAGCAGCTTCAGAGGGACTAGTATGTCCGAGCAGTACTTC. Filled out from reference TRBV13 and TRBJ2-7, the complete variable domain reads AAGVIQSPRHLIKEKRETATLKCYPIPRHDTVYWYQQGPGQDPQFLISFYEKMQSDKGSIPDRFSAQQFSDYHSELNMSSLELGDSALYFCASSFRGTSMSEQYFGPGTRLTVT.

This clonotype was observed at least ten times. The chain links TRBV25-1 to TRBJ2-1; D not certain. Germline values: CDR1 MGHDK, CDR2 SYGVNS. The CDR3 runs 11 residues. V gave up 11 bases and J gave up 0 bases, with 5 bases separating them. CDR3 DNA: TGTGCCCGATACTCCTACAATGAGCAGTTCTTC. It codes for CARYSYNEQFF.

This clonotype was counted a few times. The DNA of the CDR3 is TGCAGCGTGCTGGGACAGAGTGCTGAAGCTTTCTTT. This encodes CSVLGQSAEAFF. The chain recombines TRBV29-1 with TRBJ1-1; the match to TRBD1 covers 7 bases. CDR1 and CDR2 from the germline V gene are SQVTM and ANQGSEA. This CDR3 has 12 amino acids. V gave up 6 bases and J gave up 6 bases; unmatched junction bases: 7.

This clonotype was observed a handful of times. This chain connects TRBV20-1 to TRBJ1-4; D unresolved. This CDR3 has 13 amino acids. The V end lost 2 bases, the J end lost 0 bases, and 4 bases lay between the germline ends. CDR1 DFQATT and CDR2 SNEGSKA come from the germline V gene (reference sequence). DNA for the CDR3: TGCAGTGCTAGAAGGCCAACTAATGAAAAACTGTTTTTT. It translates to CSARRPTNEKLFF.

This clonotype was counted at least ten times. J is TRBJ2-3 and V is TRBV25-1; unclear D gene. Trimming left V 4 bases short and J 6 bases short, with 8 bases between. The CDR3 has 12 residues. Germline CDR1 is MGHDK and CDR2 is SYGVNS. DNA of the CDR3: TGTGCCAGCAGTGCCCACCCGGATACGCAGTATTTT. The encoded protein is CASSAHPDTQYF.

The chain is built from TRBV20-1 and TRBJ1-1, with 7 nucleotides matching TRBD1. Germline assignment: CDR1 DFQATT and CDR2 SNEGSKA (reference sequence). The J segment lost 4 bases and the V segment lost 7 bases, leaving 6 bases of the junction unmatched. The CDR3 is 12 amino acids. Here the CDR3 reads CSVTGAGTEAFF. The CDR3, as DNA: TGCAGTGTCACAGGGGCGGGCACTGAAGCTTTCTTT.

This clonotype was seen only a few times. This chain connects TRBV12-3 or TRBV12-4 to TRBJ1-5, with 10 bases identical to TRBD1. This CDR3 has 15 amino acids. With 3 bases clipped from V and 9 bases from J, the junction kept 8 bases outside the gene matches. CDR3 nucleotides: TGTGCCAGCAGTTTGGGGACAGGGGACGGGCTGCCCCAGCATTTT. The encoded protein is CASSLGTGDGLPQHF.

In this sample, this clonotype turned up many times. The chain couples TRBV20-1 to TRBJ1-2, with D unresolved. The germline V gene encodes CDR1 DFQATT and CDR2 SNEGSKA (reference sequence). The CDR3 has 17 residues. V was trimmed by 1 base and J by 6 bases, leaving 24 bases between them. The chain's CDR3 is CSARGPPVWPGRDGYTF. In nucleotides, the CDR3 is TGCAGTGCTAGAGGACCCCCAGTGTGGCCCGGCCGGGATGGCTACACCTTC.

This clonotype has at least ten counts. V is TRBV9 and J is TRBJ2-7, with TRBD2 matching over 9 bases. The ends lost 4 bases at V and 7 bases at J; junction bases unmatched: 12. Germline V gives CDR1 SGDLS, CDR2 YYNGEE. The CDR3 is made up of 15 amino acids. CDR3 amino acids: CASSHGASGTGEQYF. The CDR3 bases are TGTGCCAGCAGCCATGGGGCTAGCGGGACTGGGGAGCAGTACTTC.

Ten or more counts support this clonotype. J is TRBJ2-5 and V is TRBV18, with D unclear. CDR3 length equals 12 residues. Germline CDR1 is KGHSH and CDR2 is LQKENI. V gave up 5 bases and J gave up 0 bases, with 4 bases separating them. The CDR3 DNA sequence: TGTGCCAGCTCAGAGTACCAAGAGACCCAGTACTTC. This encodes CASSEYQETQYF.

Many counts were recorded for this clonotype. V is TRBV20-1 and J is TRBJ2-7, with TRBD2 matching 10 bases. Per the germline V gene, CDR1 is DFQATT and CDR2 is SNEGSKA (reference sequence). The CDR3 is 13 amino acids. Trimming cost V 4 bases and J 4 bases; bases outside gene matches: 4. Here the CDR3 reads CSAKLAGVYEQYF. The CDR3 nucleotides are TGCAGTGCTAAGCTAGCGGGGGTTTACGAGCAGTACTTC.

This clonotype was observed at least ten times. The CDR3 nucleotides read TGTGCCAGCAGCGTTGAGGGACTACCCACAGATACGCAGTATTTT. Protein sequence: CASSVEGLPTDTQYF. The chain combines TRBV9 with TRBJ2-3; TRBD2 matches 7 bases. The length of the CDR3 is 15 residues. J gave up 2 bases and V 2 bases, and 5 bases lay outside the gene matches. CDR1 SGDLS and CDR2 YYNGEE come from the germline V gene.

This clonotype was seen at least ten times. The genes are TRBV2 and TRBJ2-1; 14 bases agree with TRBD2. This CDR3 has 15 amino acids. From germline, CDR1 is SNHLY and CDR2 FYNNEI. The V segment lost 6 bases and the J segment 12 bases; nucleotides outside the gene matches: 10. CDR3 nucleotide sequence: TGTGCCAGCAGCCCGGGACTAGCGGGGGCCACGGGGCAGTTCTTC. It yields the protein CASSPGLAGATGQFF.

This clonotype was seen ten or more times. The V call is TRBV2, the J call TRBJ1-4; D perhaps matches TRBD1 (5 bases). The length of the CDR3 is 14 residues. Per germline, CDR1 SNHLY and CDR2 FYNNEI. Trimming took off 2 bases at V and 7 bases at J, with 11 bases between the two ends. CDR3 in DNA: TGTGCCAGCAGTGAACAGGGCGGGGGTGAAAAACTGTTTTTT. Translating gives CASSEQGGGEKLFF.

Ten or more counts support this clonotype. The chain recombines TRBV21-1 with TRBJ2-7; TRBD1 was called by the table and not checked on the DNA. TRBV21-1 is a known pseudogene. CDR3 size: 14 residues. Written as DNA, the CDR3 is TGTGCCACCGGAGCCAGGGGGCTTTCCTACGAGCAGTACTTC. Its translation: CATGARGLSYEQYF.

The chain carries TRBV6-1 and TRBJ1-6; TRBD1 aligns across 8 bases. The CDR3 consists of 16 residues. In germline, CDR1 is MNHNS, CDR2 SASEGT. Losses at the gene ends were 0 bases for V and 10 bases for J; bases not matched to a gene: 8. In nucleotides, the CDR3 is TGTGCCAGCAGTGAAGCTACCGGGACAGGAGAATCACCCCTCCACTTT. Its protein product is CASSEATGTGESPLHF.

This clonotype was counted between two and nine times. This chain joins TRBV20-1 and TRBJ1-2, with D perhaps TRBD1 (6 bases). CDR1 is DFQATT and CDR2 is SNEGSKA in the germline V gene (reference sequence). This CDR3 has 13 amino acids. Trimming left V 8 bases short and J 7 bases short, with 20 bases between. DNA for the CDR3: TGCAGTATTTTCCAGGGGAAGTCTTTTGGCTACACCTTC. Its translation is CSIFQGKSFGYTF.

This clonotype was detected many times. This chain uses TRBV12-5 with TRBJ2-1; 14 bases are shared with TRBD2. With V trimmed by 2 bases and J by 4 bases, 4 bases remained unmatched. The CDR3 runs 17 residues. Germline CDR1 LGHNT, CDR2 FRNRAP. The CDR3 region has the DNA TGTGCTAGTGGTTTGAGACTAGCGGGAGGGCAATACAATGAGCAGTTCTTC. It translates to CASGLRLAGGQYNEQFF. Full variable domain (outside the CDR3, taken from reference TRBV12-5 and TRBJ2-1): DARVTQTPRHKVTEMGQEVTMRCQPILGHNTVFWYRQTMMQGLELLAYFRNRAPLDDSGMPKDRFSAEMPDATLATLKIQPSEPRDSAVYFCASGLRLAGGQYNEQFFGPGTRLTVL.

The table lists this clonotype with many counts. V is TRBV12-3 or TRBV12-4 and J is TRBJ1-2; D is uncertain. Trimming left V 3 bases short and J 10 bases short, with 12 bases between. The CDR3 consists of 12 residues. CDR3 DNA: TGTGCCAGCAGTTTGCAGGCCCACTACTACACCTTC. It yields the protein CASSLQAHYYTF.

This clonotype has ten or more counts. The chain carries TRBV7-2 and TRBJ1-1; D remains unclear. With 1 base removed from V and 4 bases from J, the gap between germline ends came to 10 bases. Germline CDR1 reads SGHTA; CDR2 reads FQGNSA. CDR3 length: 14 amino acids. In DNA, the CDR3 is TGTGCCAGCAGCTTAGTCTCTTATACCACTGAAGCTTTCTTT. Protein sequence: CASSLVSYTTEAFF.

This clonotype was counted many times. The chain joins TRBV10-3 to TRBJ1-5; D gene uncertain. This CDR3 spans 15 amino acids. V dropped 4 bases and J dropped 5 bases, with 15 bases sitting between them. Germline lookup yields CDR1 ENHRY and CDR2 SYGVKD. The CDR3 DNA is TGTGCCATCAGTGGGCTGGACGCCCCCCATCAGCCCCAGCATTTT. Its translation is CAISGLDAPHQPQHF.

CDR3 DNA sequence: TGTGCCAGCATGTCATACACCTTC. Protein product: CASMSYTF. The rearrangement uses TRBV2 and TRBJ1-2, with D unresolved. Germline values: CDR1 SNHLY, CDR2 FYNNEI. V shed 7 bases and J shed 11 bases, with 5 bases lying between them. The CDR3 runs to 8 residues.

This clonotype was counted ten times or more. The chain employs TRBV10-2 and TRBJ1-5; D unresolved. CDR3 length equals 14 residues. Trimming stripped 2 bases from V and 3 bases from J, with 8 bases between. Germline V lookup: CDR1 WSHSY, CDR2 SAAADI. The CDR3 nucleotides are TGCGCCAGCAGTGAGCCCGGGGTCAATCAGCCCCAGCATTTT. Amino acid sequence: CASSEPGVNQPQHF.

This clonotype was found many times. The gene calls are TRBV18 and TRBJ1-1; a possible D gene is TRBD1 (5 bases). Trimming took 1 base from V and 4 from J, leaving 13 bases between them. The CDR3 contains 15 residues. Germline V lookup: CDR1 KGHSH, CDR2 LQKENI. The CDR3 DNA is TGTGCCAGCTCACCACGAGATGGGGGGAGCACTGAAGCTTTCTTT. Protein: CASSPRDGGSTEAFF.